Below, one T cell receptor beta chain is given with its context. What it binds is unknown. The data were obtained in a study of cytomegalovirus exposure and HLA in healthy donors. Study as a whole: Among the 350 to 500 donors who were genotyped, 81% fell in the genetic ancestry cluster that is associated with self-reported Caucasian donors. Study outcomes and limitations: With later analysis, a missense DCLRE1C variant became linked to TCR beta V- and J-gene trimming. The study had only CMV serostatus as immune exposure information.

PCR was performed using 60 Vbeta and 13 Jbeta primers. This table comes from immunoSEQ multiplex PCR, and its TCRdb copy is limited to in-frame clones, with some not included. This sample's clone table lists approximately 40,000 clones. Germline V gene lookup returns CDR1 LNHDA and CDR2 SQIVND (reference sequence). The length of the CDR3 is 15 residues. The junction had 7 bases not matched to a gene; V was cut back by 8 bases and J by 2 bases. The V gene is TRBV19, the J gene TRBJ2-2; TRBD2 agrees at 8 bases. The source material was PBMCs. The source is a human donor in good health. The CDR3 DNA sequence: TGTGCCAGTGTTAGGCGGGGGGTAAACACCGGGGAGCTGTTTTTT. This sequence encodes CASVRRGVNTGELFF.